Listed below are T cell receptor beta chains from one sample, sequenced in a study of T cells in Graves' hyperthyroidism and ophthalmopathy. TCRdb reprocessed the multiplex PCR reads with MiXCR, giving one entry per CDR3 protein. Altogether 300,000 to 350,000 distinct CDR3 sequences are present, around 20% being singletons, with the ten largest covering 50%. What was sequenced was blood. The receptors shown here come from a woman between 50 and 59 years old with Graves' hyperthyroidism. The CDR3 runs from the conserved cysteine through the conserved F or W. Fields, in order: V gene, J gene, clone size, D gene, CDR3 protein, CDR3 DNA. D genes are given only for firm matches. Not every row has a clone size; where given, it reads once, few, many or a size class.

v_call: TRBV18; j_call: TRBJ2-2; clone_size: many; d_call: -; cdr3_aa: CASSRDGPTGELFF; cdr3_nt: TGTGCCAGCTCTAGGGACGGTCCCACCGGGGAGCTGTTTTTT
v_call: TRBV2; j_call: TRBJ2-5; clone_size: many; d_call: -; cdr3_aa: CASSEAGGPGETQYF; cdr3_nt: TGTGCCAGCAGTGAAGCGGGGGGGCCAGGGGAGACCCAGTACTTC
v_call: TRBV11-2; j_call: TRBJ1-6; clone_size: -; d_call: TRBD1; cdr3_aa: CASSSGQGANSPLHF; cdr3_nt: TGTGCCAGCAGCTCTGGACAGGGGGCTAATTCACCCCTCCACTTT
v_call: TRBV7-6; j_call: TRBJ1-5; clone_size: many; d_call: TRBD1; cdr3_aa: CASSLMQGANQPQHF; cdr3_nt: TGTGCCAGCAGCTTAATGCAGGGGGCGAATCAGCCCCAGCATTTT
v_call: TRBV29-1; j_call: TRBJ2-5; clone_size: many; d_call: -; cdr3_aa: CSVDADITETQYF; cdr3_nt: TGCAGCGTTGACGCGGACATAACGGAGACCCAGTACTTC
v_call: TRBV5-5; j_call: TRBJ1-2; clone_size: many; d_call: TRBD1; cdr3_aa: CASSSTGFYGYTF; cdr3_nt: TGTGCCAGCAGCTCGACAGGGTTTTATGGCTACACCTTC
v_call: TRBV5-4; j_call: TRBJ2-7; clone_size: -; d_call: TRBD1; cdr3_aa: CASSLDRGRFLEQYF; cdr3_nt: TGTGCCAGCAGCTTGGACAGGGGGCGATTCCTCGAGCAGTACTTC
v_call: TRBV11-3; j_call: TRBJ1-1; clone_size: many; d_call: -; cdr3_aa: CASSLDGGLGTEAFF; cdr3_nt: TGTGCCAGCAGCTTAGACGGGGGCTTAGGCACTGAAGCTTTCTTT
v_call: TRBV25-1; j_call: TRBJ2-3; clone_size: -; d_call: TRBD1; cdr3_aa: CASSDRDRGITDTQYF; cdr3_nt: TGTGCCAGCAGTGATAGAGACAGGGGGATCACAGATACGCAGTATTTT
v_call: TRBV12-3/TRBV12-4; j_call: TRBJ2-1; clone_size: many; d_call: TRBD1; cdr3_aa: CASSRGSGAQFF; cdr3_nt: TGTGCCAGCAGCAGGGGGAGCGGCGCGCAGTTCTTC
v_call: TRBV6-4; j_call: TRBJ1-2; clone_size: -; d_call: TRBD1; cdr3_aa: CASRRQGHMFYGYTF; cdr3_nt: TGTGCCAGCAGGAGACAGGGGCACATGTTCTATGGCTACACCTTC